Listed below are T cell receptor beta chains from one sample, sequenced in a study of molecular identifiers for immune sequencing clone quantification. One entry per CDR3 protein, called by TCRdb with MiXCR from the PCR reads. This table has approximately 40,000 distinct CDR3 sequences, nearly 25% appearing once. The specimen was naive CD8+ T cells from blood, with Jurkat cell RNA spiked in. Receptor source: a human donor in good health. Some libraries in this study had Jurkat cell RNA spiked in. CDR3s include the opening cysteine and the closing phenylalanine or tryptophan. The D gene is left open where the match is weak. For some rows the clone size is stated as once, few or many, or as a class when expanded; others skip it.

d_gene	abundance	v_gene	j_gene	CDR3nt	CDR3aa
NA	many	TRBV29-1	TRBJ2-7	TGCAGCGTCCTGACAGATATCTACGAGCAGTACTTC	CSVLTDIYEQYF
NA	many	TRBV7-2	TRBJ2-3	TGTGCCAGCAGCTTAGAAGGCGGGGTCCTCTCCACAGATACGCAGTATTTT	CASSLEGGVLSTDTQYF
NA	many	TRBV11-2	TRBJ2-7	TGTGCCAGCAGCTTAGACCACGGACGGGGAGCTGGCGAGCAGTACTTC	CASSLDHGRGAGEQYF
TRBD1	many	TRBV29-1	TRBJ1-1	TGCAGCGTTGCGGGACAGGGTAGCACTGAAGCTTTCTTT	CSVAGQGSTEAFF
NA	many	TRBV7-9	TRBJ2-6	TGTGCCAGCAGCCCTCTGACAGGCGATCGCTCTGGGGCCAACGTCCTGACTTTC	CASSPLTGDRSGANVLTF
NA	many	TRBV6-2/TRBV6-3	TRBJ1-5	TGTGCCAGCAGTTACTCGAATCTTCTACAGTTAGCCATTAGCAATCAGCCCCAGCATTTT	CASSYSNLLQLAISNQPQHF
TRBD1	many	TRBV7-9	TRBJ1-1	TGTGCCAGCAGAGAAAGGGGGCGAGAGGACACTGAAGCTTTCTTT	CASRERGREDTEAFF
NA	NA	TRBV4-1	TRBJ2-5	TGCACCAGCAGCCAAGGAGGTGTGTTAGGCCGAGAGACCCCGTACTTC	CTSSQGGVLGRETPYF
NA	many	TRBV10-3	TRBJ2-7	TGTGCCATCACTGACAACTCCTACGAGCAGTACTTC	CAITDNSYEQYF
NA	once	TRBV7-2	TRBJ2-3	TGTGCCCGCAGCTCCTGGACCTCTATCACAGATACGCAGTATTTT	CARSSWTSITDTQYF
NA	many	TRBV9	TRBJ2-7	TGTGCCAGCAGCGTAGCCCGGGACCCCTACGAGCAGTACTTC	CASSVARDPYEQYF
NA	NA	TRBV20-1	TRBJ2-4	TGCAGTGCCATACTAGTGGGGTTTGTTCAGTACTTC	CSAILVGFVQYF
TRBD2	many	TRBV13	TRBJ2-7	TGTGCCAGCAGCCCGGGGACTAGCGCAACCTACGAGCAGTACTTC	CASSPGTSATYEQYF
NA	NA	TRBV3-1	TRBJ1-1	TGTGCCAGCAGCCCCGTGGGGGAGAACACTGAAGCTTTCTTT	CASSPVGENTEAFF
NA	many	TRBV6-2/TRBV6-3	TRBJ1-1	TGTGCCAGCAGTCCCGGACACAACACTGAAGCTTTCTTT	CASSPGHNTEAFF
NA	NA	TRBV7-9	TRBJ1-5	TGTGCCCGCCGCTCCAACCCACCGGGCCGGGGCCCGCCCCCGCATTTT	CARRSNPPGRGPPPHF
NA	many	TRBV5-1	TRBJ2-1	TGCGCCAGCCGAAACCTCCAGAGCTCCTACAATGAGCAGTTCTTC	CASRNLQSSYNEQFF
NA	few	TRBV5-6	TRBJ1-1	TGTGCCAGCAGCTTGGTACCGAACACTGAAGCTTTCTTT	CASSLVPNTEAFF
NA	many	TRBV20-1	TRBJ2-3	TGCAGTGCTAGAGCTAGGGATAGCACAGATACGCAGTATTTT	CSARARDSTDTQYF
NA	many	TRBV3-1	TRBJ1-5	TGTGCCAGCAGCCAGACCGGGCTAGCTCAGCCCCAGCATTTT	CASSQTGLAQPQHF
NA	few	TRBV14	TRBJ2-5	TGTGCCAGCAGCCTCAAGGGATCAGAGACCCAGTACTTC	CASSLKGSETQYF
NA	NA	TRBV5-5	TRBJ2-7	TGTGCCGGCAGCTTGGAATCGGGGGCCGCCTACGAGCAGTACTTC	CAGSLESGAAYEQYF
TRBD1	many	TRBV6-1	TRBJ1-5	TGTGCCAGCAGTGATAATTCCGGGACAGGGGGCTTCGGTAGCAATCAGCCCCAGCATTTT	CASSDNSGTGGFGSNQPQHF
TRBD1	many	TRBV12-3/TRBV12-4	TRBJ2-4	TGTGCCAGCAGCCAACTCTTCCCGCGGACAGGTTTAAAAAACATTCAGTACTTC	CASSQLFPRTGLKNIQYF
NA	once	TRBV12-3/TRBV12-4	TRBJ1-4	TGTGCCAGCAGTACCCCGGAAAGACTGTTTTTT	CASSTPERLFF
NA	many	TRBV7-2	TRBJ2-5	TGTGCCAGCAGCCCGCTGGCCCGGAGGGTAGAGACCCAGTACTTC	CASSPLARRVETQYF
NA	many	TRBV28	TRBJ2-7	TGTGCCAGCAGTTTCGGCAGGTTGAAGGAGCAGTACTTC	CASSFGRLKEQYF
NA	NA	TRBV27	TRBJ1-2	TGTGCCAGCAGTCTGGGCAGCTCCTATGGCTACACCTTC	CASSLGSSYGYTF
TRBD2	NA	TRBV20-1	TRBJ2-1	TGCAGTGCTAGGGTAGCGGGGGGCTCCTACAATGAGCAGTTCTTC	CSARVAGGSYNEQFF
NA	many	TRBV7-9	TRBJ1-2	TGTGCCAGCAGCTTAGGGGCCGCCACCTATGGCTACACCTTC	CASSLGAATYGYTF
TRBD2	many	TRBV7-9	TRBJ2-3	TGTGCCAGCAGCTCACCAGATAGACTAGCGGGGGGGCTTTCCCCAGATACGCAGTATTTT	CASSSPDRLAGGLSPDTQYF
TRBD1	NA	TRBV5-4	TRBJ2-1	TGTGCCAGCAGGGAGGGACAGGGCACTGAGCAGTTCTTC	CASREGQGTEQFF
NA	many	TRBV6-4	TRBJ2-3	TGTGCCAGCAGTGTTTGGCCAGGCGATACGCAGTATTTT	CASSVWPGDTQYF
NA	many	TRBV5-5	TRBJ1-4	TGTGCCAGCAGCTTCGGGTTTGGGATTGAAAAACTGTTTTTT	CASSFGFGIEKLFF
TRBD1	few	TRBV11-2	TRBJ2-1	TGTGCCAGCAGCGAGACAGGGAATGAGCAGTTCTTC	CASSETGNEQFF
NA	many	TRBV27	TRBJ1-5	TGTGCCAGCAGTCTTGGACAGAGATGGCCCCAGCATTTT	CASSLGQRWPQHF
TRBD2	many	TRBV19	TRBJ2-5	TGTGCCAGTAGTAAGACTAGCGGGATCGAGACCCAGTACTTC	CASSKTSGIETQYF
TRBD1	many	TRBV19	TRBJ1-6	TGTGCCAGTAGTATAGTGGCAGGGGGTACGGATTCACCCCTCCACTTT	CASSIVAGGTDSPLHF
TRBD1	few	TRBV7-9	TRBJ2-3	TGTGCCAGCAGCCCTGAGACAGGGGATAGCACAGATACGCAGTATTTT	CASSPETGDSTDTQYF